This T cell receptor beta chain appears in the sequencing data of a study of CXCR3-negative and CXCR3-positive naive CD8 T cells. The study's findings and limits: Cryopreserved PBMCs had partly decreased CXCR3 expression; fresh PBMCs were used in most assays. TRB CDR3 hydrophobicity was greater in CXCR3-positive naive cells than in CXCR3-negative naive cells. TRBV-TRBJ usage was alike in naive CXCR3-negative and CXCR3-positive cells but differed in memory cells. Both naive subsets had comparably high diversity; memory CD8+ cells much lower.

UMI-labeled TRB cDNA libraries were prepared by 5' RACE. From the 5' RACE reads, TCRdb lists one entry per CDR3 protein and no DNA. The sample table sets out 95,000 to 100,000 distinct CDR3 sequences. Points on this clonotype: Its antigen is unidentified.

The sequencing sample was made of naive CXCR3+ CD8+ T cells from blood. Subset reported: CD45RO-CCR7+CD27+CD95- naive CD8+ T cells expressing CXCR3 (TNR3+). This receptor was taken from a human donor in good health. Some clones in this sample may be carry-over from other donors' samples.

The CDR3 loop is CASSTLAGLADEQYF. The rearrangement joins TRBV21-1 to TRBJ2-7; there is no DNA to check the TCRdb D call of TRBD2. TRBV21-1 is annotated as a pseudogene. The CDR3 totals 15 residues.